The entry that follows covers one T cell receptor beta chain sequence. Antigen: not known. This table comes from immunoSEQ multiplex PCR, and its TCRdb copy is limited to in-frame clones, with some not included. The sample lists some 59,000 clones; about 91% were seen once. The sample belongs to a study of a mutant IDH1 vaccine in newly diagnosed glioma. Time point specified: week 11, during vaccination. Doses consisted of 300 ug of mutant IDH1 20-mer peptide each, paired with topical imiquimod. V shed 1 base and J 0 bases; nucleotides not matched to a gene: 0. Germline values: CDR1 GTSNPN, CDR2 SVGIG (reference sequence). The CDR3 runs to 14 residues.

This chain uses TRBV30 with TRBJ2-7; 10 nucleotides line up with TRBD2. The sequence was obtained from a man in his forties with glioma. Sequenced here: PBMCs, sampled from a glioma patient whose treatment included an IDH1 peptide vaccine. Here the CDR3 reads CAWSGTSGSYEQYF. The CDR3 DNA sequence: TGTGCCTGGAGTGGGACTAGCGGCTCCTACGAGCAGTACTTC.